This T cell receptor (beta chain) comes out of a study of brain metastases from non-small cell lung cancer. General study findings and limits: Fewer infiltrating T cells were found in brain metastases than primaries.

A remark on this clone: The antigen is undetermined.

The protocol was immunoSEQ multiplex PCR, while the TCRdb copy is restricted to in-frame clones and leaves out a portion. The table includes 15,000 or so clones, about 80% detected once. V was pared by 0 bases and J by 5 bases, with 10 bases of the junction left unmatched. This CDR3 comprises 18 residues. Germline V gene data show CDR1 as LGHDT and CDR2 as YNNKEL (reference sequence). Sequencing was carried out using primary lung tumor tissue. The chain carries TRBV3-1 (or the pseudogene TRBV3-2) and TRBJ2-2, with TRBD2 matching over 9 bases. This receptor was identified in a donor aged 40 or older with non-small cell lung cancer. The CDR3 DNA reads as TGTGCCAGCAGCCAAGATCGCGGCCTAGCGGGGTTGACCGGGGAGCTGTTTTTT. Protein product: CASSQDRGLAGLTGELFF.